Below, 3 T cell receptor beta chains from the same sample are listed, as sequenced in a study of T cell responses to AZD1222 COVID-19 vaccine (dated by TCRdb to the early 2020s). The time point label for this specimen denotes: baseline before first vaccination. To prepare the library, the immunoSEQ multiplex PCR assay was applied. As stored in TCRdb, this immuneACCESS dataset retains in-frame rearrangements with V and J assigned. A fraction of the clones does not appear; measured against another copy, unresolved V genes explain less than half of the discrepancy, and the remainder lacks a known reason. The sample records tens of thousands of clones, about 90% of which are singletons. The ten biggest clones cover 4.9% of the sample. Here the sequenced sample was peripheral blood, taken on day 0 of AZD1222 vaccination. These receptors all come from an adult in good health.

This chain links TRBV6-5 with TRBJ2-1; 9 bases agree with TRBD2. CDR3 length equals 15 residues. Germline CDR1 and CDR2: MNHEY and SVGAGI. V lost 4 bases and J lost 0; bases outside the gene matches: 1. Here the CDR3 reads CASSLAGASYNEQFF. The CDR3 nucleotides are TGTGCCAGCAGTTTAGCGGGGGCCTCCTACAATGAGCAGTTCTTC.

The chain carries TRBV9 and TRBJ2-3; 9 bases map to TRBD2. The CDR3 covers 16 residues. With 0 bases clipped from V and 2 bases from J, the junction kept 4 bases outside the gene matches. Germline V gives CDR1 SGDLS, CDR2 YYNGEE. The DNA for the CDR3 is TGTGCCAGCAGCGTAGGAACTAGCGGGTACACAGATACGCAGTATTTT. It encodes CASSVGTSGYTDTQYF.

J is TRBJ1-5 and V is TRBV29-1, with a possible D match to TRBD1 (5 bases). Per the germline V gene, CDR1 is SQVTM and CDR2 is ANQGSEA. The CDR3 length is 12 residues. V lost 6 bases and J lost 6, with 12 bases in between. The CDR3 nucleotides are TGCAGCGTGGGACTTGTGGGTCAGCCCCAGCATTTT. Translating gives CSVGLVGQPQHF.